These 5 T cell receptor beta chains share one sample of origin, sequenced in a study of radiation and T cells in renal cell carcinoma. The sample's treatment: 15 Gy SBRT to primary tumor, nephrectomy 4 weeks later. Here immunoSEQ multiplex PCR was the method, and the copy in TCRdb shows in-frame clones only, minus some. The table has around 19,000 clones, about 50% seen once. The source was tumor tissue, collected from a patient whose treatment included radiotherapy and nephrectomy. The receptors derive from a man aged 50 or older with renal cell carcinoma.

The rearrangement links TRBV28 to TRBJ1-2, with D possibly being TRBD1 (6 bases). V was shortened by 7 bases and J by 2 bases, with 11 bases between the two germline ends. The germline CDR1 and CDR2 sequences are MDHEN and SYDVKM. This CDR3 has 13 residues. CDR3 residues: CASTSRGNYGYTF. The DNA for the CDR3 is TGTGCCAGCACCTCAAGGGGGAACTATGGCTACACCTTC.

This clone was picked up a small number of times. The chain recombines TRBV4-2 with TRBJ1-4; 8 nucleotides align to TRBD1. The CDR3 loop spans 16 amino acids. V shed 1 base, J shed 8 bases, and the junction held 9 bases outside the gene matches. Germline loops: CDR1 LGHNA, CDR2 YNFKEQ. This CDR3 is CASSQGTGWLAEKLFF. CDR3 coding DNA: TGTGCCAGCAGCCAAGGGACAGGGTGGCTCGCAGAAAAACTGTTTTTT.

V gene TRBV10-3 combines with J gene TRBJ1-1; the D gene is possibly TRBD1 (5 bases). The CDR3 has 15 residues. V was shortened by 3 bases and J by 2 bases, with 13 bases between the two germline ends. Germline CDR1 ENHRY, CDR2 SYGVKD. The CDR3 region has the DNA TGTGCCATCAGTGAAGGCTTGGGGCAAAACACTGAAGCTTTCTTT. Translated, it gives CAISEGLGQNTEAFF.

The V gene is TRBV13, the J gene TRBJ2-3; unclear D gene. This CDR3 has 14 residues. Germline V gene sequence: CDR1 PRHDT, CDR2 FYEKMQ (reference sequence). The V end was cut by 3 bases, the J end by 2 bases, with 9 bases between. The CDR3 sequence: CASSLNVNTDTQYF. The CDR3, as DNA: TGTGCCAGCAGCTTGAACGTAAACACAGATACGCAGTATTTT. The full variable domain, its missing parts supplied by reference TRBV13 and TRBJ2-3, is AAGVIQSPRHLIKEKRETATLKCYPIPRHDTVYWYQQGPGQDPQFLISFYEKMQSDKGSIPDRFSAQQFSDYHSELNMSSLELGDSALYFCASSLNVNTDTQYFGPGTRLTVL.

This chain joins TRBV7-9 and TRBJ2-5, with TRBD2 matching over 11 bases. The germline V gene encodes CDR1 SEHNR and CDR2 FQNEAQ (reference sequence). This CDR3 has 14 amino acids. J was trimmed by 4 bases and V by 5 bases; bases with no gene match: 3. DNA of the CDR3: TGTGCCAGCAGCCCAGGACTAGCGGGAGAGACCCAGTACTTC. Translated: CASSPGLAGETQYF.